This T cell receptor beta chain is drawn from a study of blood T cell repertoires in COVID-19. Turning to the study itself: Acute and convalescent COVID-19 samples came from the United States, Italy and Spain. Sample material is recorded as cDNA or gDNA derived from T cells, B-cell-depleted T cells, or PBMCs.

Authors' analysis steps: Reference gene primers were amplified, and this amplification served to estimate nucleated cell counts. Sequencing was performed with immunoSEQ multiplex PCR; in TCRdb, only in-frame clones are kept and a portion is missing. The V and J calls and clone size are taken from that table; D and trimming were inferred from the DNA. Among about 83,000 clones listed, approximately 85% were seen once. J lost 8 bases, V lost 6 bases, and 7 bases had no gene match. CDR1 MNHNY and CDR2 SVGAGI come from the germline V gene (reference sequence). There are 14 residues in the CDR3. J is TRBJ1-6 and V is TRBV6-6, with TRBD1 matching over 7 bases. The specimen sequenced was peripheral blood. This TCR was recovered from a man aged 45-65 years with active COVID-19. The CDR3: CASSRGTEDSPLHF. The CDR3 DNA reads TGTGCCAGCAGCCGGGGGACAGAGGATTCACCCCTCCACTTT.